A single sample gave rise to the 20 T cell receptor beta chains below, sequenced in a study of T-cell memory formation after mild COVID-19. TCRdb redid the calling of the 5' RACE reads with MiXCR, one entry per CDR3 protein. The sample lists more than 100,000 distinct CDR3 sequences, about 17% occurring once. Sequencing was done on a sample of PBMCs or a T cell subset sorted from them (not recorded which). These TCRs come from a man between 18 and 29 years old who had mild COVID-19 (a few samples of this study predate the infection). Cell type and time point are not known.

There are a few counts of this clonotype. The CDR3 is CASSYGTGEGYTF. The CDR3 DNA reads TGTGCCAGCAGTTACGGGACAGGCGAGGGCTACACCTTC. This rearrangement joins TRBV6-6 to TRBJ1-2; 8 nucleotides align to TRBD1. CDR1 is MNHNY and CDR2 is SVGAGI in the germline V gene (reference sequence). The CDR3 has 13 amino acids. Trimming cost V 2 bases and J 8 bases; bases outside gene matches: 4.

The CDR3: CASSLYGSGAFF. The CDR3 coding sequence is TGTGCCAGCAGCTTATATGGGTCAGGAGCTTTCTTT. The chain recombines TRBV7-9 with TRBJ1-1; D gene unclear. Germline V gives CDR1 SEHNR, CDR2 FQNEAQ (reference sequence). V was cut by 2 bases and J by 10 bases, with 11 bases left in between. This CDR3 is built from 12 residues.

The genes are TRBV2 and TRBJ1-4; 8 bases agree with TRBD1. This CDR3 has 13 residues. Germline V gene lookup returns CDR1 SNHLY and CDR2 FYNNEI. Losses at the gene ends were 7 bases for V and 8 bases for J; bases not matched to a gene: 6. The CDR3 DNA reads TGTGCCAGCAACGACAGGGGAGGGGAAAAACTGTTTTTT. As protein: CASNDRGGEKLFF.

The rearrangement uses TRBV12-3 or TRBV12-4 and TRBJ2-7; no reliable D call. The CDR3 totals 13 residues. V lost 3 bases, J lost 2 bases, and 8 bases lay in between. The CDR3 spells CASSLHGTYEQYF. CDR3 coding DNA: TGTGCCAGCAGTTTGCACGGTACCTACGAGCAGTACTTC.

This clonotype was counted between two and nine times. The chain couples TRBV20-1 to TRBJ1-1; possibly TRBD1 for D (6 bases). The CDR3 is 13 residues long. The V end lost 1 base, the J end lost 11 bases, and 17 bases lay between the germline ends. Looked up from germline, CDR1 is DFQATT and CDR2 is SNEGSKA (reference sequence). CDR3 DNA sequence: TGCAGTGCTAGAGGCGGCAGGGGCGCGGGGGCTTTCTTT. Translating gives CSARGGRGAGAFF.

This clonotype was picked up a small number of times. The V and J genes are TRBV5-1 and TRBJ2-5; no reliable D call. Deletions cut 1 base from V and 5 bases from J, with 9 bases between. Germline CDR1 is SGHRS and CDR2 is YFSETQ. The CDR3 loop spans 13 amino acids. CDR3 loop: CASSLSWWETQYF. DNA of the CDR3: TGCGCCAGCAGCTTGTCGTGGTGGGAGACCCAGTACTTC.

This chain joins TRBV4-3 and TRBJ2-3; the D gene is possibly TRBD2 (6 bases). Germline V gives CDR1 LGHNA, CDR2 YSLEER. The CDR3 is 15 residues long. V was cut by 1 base and J by 1 base, with 9 bases left in between. CDR3 residues: CASSQGASGTDTQYF. The CDR3 nucleotides read TGCGCCAGCAGCCAAGGCGCTAGCGGCACAGATACGCAGTATTTT.

The V gene is TRBV2, the J gene TRBJ1-2, with TRBD1 matching over 7 bases. Trimming removed 7 bases from V and 4 bases from J; junction bases left unmatched: 12. The CDR3 spans 15 residues. Germline values: CDR1 SNHLY, CDR2 FYNNEI. CDR3 in amino acids: CASTPEAGGPYGYTF. The CDR3 DNA reads as TGTGCCAGCACCCCTGAGGCAGGGGGTCCCTATGGCTACACCTTC.

This clonotype appeared a few times. The chain uses TRBV18 and TRBJ1-1, with D uncertain. With 0 bases removed from V and 7 bases from J, the gap between germline ends came to 9 bases. There are 13 residues in the CDR3. The germline V gene encodes CDR1 KGHSH and CDR2 LQKENI. In nucleotides, the CDR3 is TGTGCCAGCTCACCACCCTCATTAAGTGAAGCTTTCTTT. Translation gives CASSPPSLSEAFF.

The chain couples TRBV10-3 to TRBJ1-1; D is perhaps TRBD1 (6 bases). Trimming left V 8 bases short and J 0 bases short, with 10 bases between. There are 13 residues in the CDR3. Germline CDR1 ENHRY, CDR2 SYGVKD. The CDR3 bases are TGTGCCATCGGGGGACAAATGAACACTGAAGCTTTCTTT. Translation: CAIGGQMNTEAFF.

Ten or more counts support this clonotype. This rearrangement joins TRBV5-1 to TRBJ2-7; D not resolved. The germline V and J ends were trimmed by 0 bases and 5 bases, with 12 bases remaining between them. Germline V lookup: CDR1 SGHRS, CDR2 YFSETQ. CDR3 length equals 14 residues. The CDR3 nucleotides are TGCGCCAGCAGCTTGGAGGCTCCTTCAAACGAGCAGTACTTC. It codes for CASSLEAPSNEQYF.

This chain joins TRBV11-1 and TRBJ2-1; TRBD2 matches 7 bases. Germline V CDR1 and CDR2: SGHAT, FQDESV (reference sequence). With 1 base clipped from V and 9 bases from J, the junction kept 12 bases outside the gene matches. CDR3 length: 16 residues. CDR3 nucleotide sequence: TGTGCCAGCAGCTTAGGGAGTCTAGCGGTGGGAGGTGAGCAGTTCTTC. Protein sequence: CASSLGSLAVGGEQFF.

This clonotype was found a few times. J is TRBJ2-7 and V is TRBV18; the match to TRBD2 covers 8 bases. Trimming at V came to 1 base and at J to 6 bases, leaving 2 bases not matched to a gene. CDR1 KGHSH and CDR2 LQKENI come from the germline V gene. The CDR3 totals 13 residues. Here the CDR3 reads CASSPLGGGEQYV. As DNA, the CDR3 is TGTGCCAGCTCACCACTCGGGGGGGGCGAGCAGTACGTC.

This clonotype was counted many times. The chain uses TRBV4-3 and TRBJ2-1, with D unresolved. This CDR3 has 15 residues. Germline V lookup: CDR1 LGHNA, CDR2 YSLEER. Between the trimmed V and J ends, which lost 1 base and 0 bases, there was a span of 7 bases. The CDR3 region has the DNA TGCGCCAGCAGCCAAGGAACGAGCTCCTACAATGAGCAGTTCTTC. This gives the protein CASSQGTSSYNEQFF.

The V gene is TRBV12-3 or TRBV12-4, the J gene TRBJ1-1, with D unclear. The CDR3 sequence is 13 residues long. V lost 2 bases and J lost 3, with 7 bases in between. The CDR3 DNA is TGTGCCAGCAGTTTAACGGCGGACACTGAAGCTTTCTTT. Amino acid sequence: CASSLTADTEAFF.

This clonotype was detected ten times or more. This rearrangement joins TRBV3-1 to TRBJ2-5; 9 bases align to TRBD2. Germline-derived CDR1 and CDR2 are LGHDT and YNNKEL (reference sequence). The CDR3 sequence is 14 residues long. The V gene end was trimmed by 7 bases and the J gene end by 2 bases; junction bases not matched to a gene: 5. CDR3 sequence (DNA): TGTGCCAGCATAAAGGCGGGGGGGCAAGAGACCCAGTACTTC. Protein product: CASIKAGGQETQYF.

This chain connects TRBV5-1 to TRBJ2-6; 7 bases map to TRBD1. Per germline, CDR1 SGHRS and CDR2 YFSETQ. This CDR3 comprises 17 residues. V lost 1 base to trimming and J lost 0 bases; unmatched junction nucleotides: 4. For the CDR3, the DNA is TGCGCCAGCAGCTTGACAGGGGTGGGCTCTGGGGCCAACGTCCTGACTTTC. This translates into CASSLTGVGSGANVLTF.

The chain is built from TRBV28 and TRBJ2-1, with 11 bases lining up with TRBD1. The CDR3 length is 13 residues. CDR1 and CDR2 from the germline V gene are MDHEN and SYDVKM. Trimming at V came to 5 bases and at J to 6 bases, leaving 0 bases not matched to a gene. Written as DNA, the CDR3 is TGTGCCAGCAGTGGGACAGGGGGCAATGAGCAGTTCTTC. This encodes CASSGTGGNEQFF.

This rearrangement joins TRBV5-6 to TRBJ2-6; TRBD1 matches 9 bases. Germline V CDR1 and CDR2: SGHDT, YYEEEE. The CDR3 is made up of 18 amino acids. The V and J ends lost 4 bases and 2 bases, in that order; junction bases with no gene match: 10. CDR3 nucleotides: TGTGCCAGCAGCCCGGCGGGGACAGGGTCTGCTGGGGCCAACGTCCTGACTTTC. Amino acids: CASSPAGTGSAGANVLTF.

The chain recombines TRBV4-3 with TRBJ2-2, with 11 bases aligning to TRBD2. The CDR3 runs to 16 residues. Germline assignment: CDR1 LGHNA and CDR2 YSLEER. V lost 6 bases and J lost 3; bases outside the gene matches: 6. The CDR3 coding sequence is TGCGCCAGCAGATCAGGGACTAGCGGTTACACCGGGGAGCTGTTTTTT. Its protein is CASRSGTSGYTGELFF.